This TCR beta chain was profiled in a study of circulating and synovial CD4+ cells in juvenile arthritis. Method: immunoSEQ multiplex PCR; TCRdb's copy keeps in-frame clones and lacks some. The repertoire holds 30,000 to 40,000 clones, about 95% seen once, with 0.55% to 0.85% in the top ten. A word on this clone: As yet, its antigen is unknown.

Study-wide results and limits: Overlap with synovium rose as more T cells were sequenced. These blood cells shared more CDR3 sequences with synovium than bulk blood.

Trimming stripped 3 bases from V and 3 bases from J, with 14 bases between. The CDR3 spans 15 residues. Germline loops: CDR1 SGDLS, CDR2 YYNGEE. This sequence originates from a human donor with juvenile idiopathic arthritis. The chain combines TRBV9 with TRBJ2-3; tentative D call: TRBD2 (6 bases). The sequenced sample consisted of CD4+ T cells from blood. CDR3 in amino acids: CASSEPGDLTDTQYF. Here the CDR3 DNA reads TGTGCCAGCAGCGAACCCGGGGACTTGACAGATACGCAGTATTTT.